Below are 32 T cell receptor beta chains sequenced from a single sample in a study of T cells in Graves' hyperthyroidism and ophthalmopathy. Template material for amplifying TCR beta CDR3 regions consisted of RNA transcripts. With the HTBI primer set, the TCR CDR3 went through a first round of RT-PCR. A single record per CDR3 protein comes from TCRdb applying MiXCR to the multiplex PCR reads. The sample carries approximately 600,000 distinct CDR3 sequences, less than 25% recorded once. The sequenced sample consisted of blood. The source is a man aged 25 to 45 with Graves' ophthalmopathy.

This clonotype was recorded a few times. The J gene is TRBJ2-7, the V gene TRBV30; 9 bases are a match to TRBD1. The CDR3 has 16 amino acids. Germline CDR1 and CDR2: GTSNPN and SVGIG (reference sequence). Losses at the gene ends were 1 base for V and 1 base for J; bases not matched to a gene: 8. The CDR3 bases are TGTGCCTGGAGTGCCCCTCGGACAGGGGCGTCCTACGAGCAGTACTTC. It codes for CAWSAPRTGASYEQYF.

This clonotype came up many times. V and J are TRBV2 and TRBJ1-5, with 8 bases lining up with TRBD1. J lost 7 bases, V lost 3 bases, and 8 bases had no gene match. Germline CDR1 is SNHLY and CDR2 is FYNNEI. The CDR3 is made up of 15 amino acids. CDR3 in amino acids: CASSEVWTGIQPQHF. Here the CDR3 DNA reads TGTGCCAGCAGTGAGGTTTGGACAGGGATACAGCCCCAGCATTTT.

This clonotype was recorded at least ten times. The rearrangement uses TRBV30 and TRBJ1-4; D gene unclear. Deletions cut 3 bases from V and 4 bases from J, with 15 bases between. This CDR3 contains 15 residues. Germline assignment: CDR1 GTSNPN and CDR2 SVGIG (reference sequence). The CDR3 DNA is TGTGCCTGGAGAAAGGGAGACCTAATTAATGAAAAACTGTTTTTT. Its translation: CAWRKGDLINEKLFF.

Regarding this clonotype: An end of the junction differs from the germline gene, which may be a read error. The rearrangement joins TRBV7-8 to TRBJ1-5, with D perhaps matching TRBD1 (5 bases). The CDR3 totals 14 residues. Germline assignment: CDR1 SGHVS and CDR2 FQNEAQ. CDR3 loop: CASSLMTADQSQHF. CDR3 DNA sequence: TGTGCCAGCAGCTTAATGACAGCGGATCAGTCCCAGCATTTT.

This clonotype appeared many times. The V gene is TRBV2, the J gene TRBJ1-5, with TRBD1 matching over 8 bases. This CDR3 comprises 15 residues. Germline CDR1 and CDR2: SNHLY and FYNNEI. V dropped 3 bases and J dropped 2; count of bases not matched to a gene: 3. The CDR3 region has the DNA TGTGCCAGCAGTGATCCGACAGGGGGCAATCAGCCCCAGCATTTT. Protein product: CASSDPTGGNQPQHF.

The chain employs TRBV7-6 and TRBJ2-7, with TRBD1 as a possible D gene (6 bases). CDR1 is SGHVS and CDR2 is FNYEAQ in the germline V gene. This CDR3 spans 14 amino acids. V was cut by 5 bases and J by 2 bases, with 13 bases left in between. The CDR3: CASSPWTAAYEQYF. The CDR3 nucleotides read TGTGCCAGCAGCCCCTGGACAGCCGCCTACGAGCAGTACTTC.

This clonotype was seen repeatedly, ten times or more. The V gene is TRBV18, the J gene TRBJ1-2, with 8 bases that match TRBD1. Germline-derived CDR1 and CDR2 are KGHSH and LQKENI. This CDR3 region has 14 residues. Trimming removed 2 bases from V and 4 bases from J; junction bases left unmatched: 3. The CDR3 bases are TGTGCCAGCTCACCATACGGGACAGGCTATGGCTACACCTTC. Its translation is CASSPYGTGYGYTF.

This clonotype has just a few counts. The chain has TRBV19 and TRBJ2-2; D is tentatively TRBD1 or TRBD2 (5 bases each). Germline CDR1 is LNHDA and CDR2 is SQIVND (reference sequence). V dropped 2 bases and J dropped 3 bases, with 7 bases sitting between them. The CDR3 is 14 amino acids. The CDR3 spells CASSILGDTGELFF. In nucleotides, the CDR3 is TGTGCCAGTAGTATATTGGGGGACACCGGGGAGCTGTTTTTT.

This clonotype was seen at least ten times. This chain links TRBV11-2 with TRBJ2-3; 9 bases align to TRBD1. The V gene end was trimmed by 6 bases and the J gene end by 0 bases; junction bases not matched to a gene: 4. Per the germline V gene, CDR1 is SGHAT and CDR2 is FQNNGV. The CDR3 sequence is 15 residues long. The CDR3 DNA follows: TGTGCCAGCAGGCCGGGACAGGGTAGCACAGATACGCAGTATTTT. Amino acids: CASRPGQGSTDTQYF.

The CDR3 nucleotides are TGTGCCACCTTACCATGGGATTACGAGCAGTACTTC. It encodes CATLPWDYEQYF. V and J are TRBV7-9 and TRBJ2-7; D ambiguous. Germline V gives CDR1 SEHNR, CDR2 FQNEAQ (reference sequence). The CDR3 is 12 amino acids. Trimming removed 10 bases at V and 4 bases at J, with 14 bases between.

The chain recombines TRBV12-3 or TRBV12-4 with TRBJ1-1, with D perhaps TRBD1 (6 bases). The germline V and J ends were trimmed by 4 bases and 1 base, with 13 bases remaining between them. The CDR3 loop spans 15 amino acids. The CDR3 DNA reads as TGTGCCAGCAGTTACCCGACAGGACAGAACACTGAAGCTTTCTTT. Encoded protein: CASSYPTGQNTEAFF.

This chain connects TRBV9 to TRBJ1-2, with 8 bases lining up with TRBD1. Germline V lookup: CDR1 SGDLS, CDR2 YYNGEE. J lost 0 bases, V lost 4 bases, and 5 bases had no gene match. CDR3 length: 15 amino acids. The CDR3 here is CASSYGQGTNYGYTF. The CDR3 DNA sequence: TGTGCCAGCAGCTACGGACAGGGAACTAACTATGGCTACACCTTC.

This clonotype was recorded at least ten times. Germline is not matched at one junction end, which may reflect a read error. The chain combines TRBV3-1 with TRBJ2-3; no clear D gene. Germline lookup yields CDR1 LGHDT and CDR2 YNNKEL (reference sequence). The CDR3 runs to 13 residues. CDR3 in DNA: TGTGCCAGCAGTCAAGATCGCACAGATACGCAGTATTTT. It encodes CASSQDRTDTQYF.

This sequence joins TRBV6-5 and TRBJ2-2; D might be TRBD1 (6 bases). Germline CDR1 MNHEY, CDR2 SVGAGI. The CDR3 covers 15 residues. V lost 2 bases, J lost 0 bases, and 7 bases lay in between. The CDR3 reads CASSYGQPNTGELFF. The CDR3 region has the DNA TGTGCCAGCAGTTACGGACAGCCGAACACCGGGGAGCTGTTTTTT.

The chain's CDR3 is CAISESTGAYEQYF. CDR3 DNA: TGTGCCATCAGTGAGTCGACAGGGGCCTACGAGCAGTACTTC. The V gene is TRBV10-3, the J gene TRBJ2-7, with 8 bases identical to TRBD1. The length of the CDR3 is 14 residues. J gave up 2 bases and V 0 bases, and 0 bases lay outside the gene matches. Germline V gives CDR1 ENHRY, CDR2 SYGVKD.

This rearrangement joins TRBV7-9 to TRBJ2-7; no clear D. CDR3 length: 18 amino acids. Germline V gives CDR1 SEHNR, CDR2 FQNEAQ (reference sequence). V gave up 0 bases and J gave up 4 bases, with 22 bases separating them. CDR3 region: CASSLAQFGPGTLYEQYF. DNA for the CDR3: TGTGCCAGCAGCTTAGCTCAGTTCGGCCCAGGAACGCTTTACGAGCAGTACTTC. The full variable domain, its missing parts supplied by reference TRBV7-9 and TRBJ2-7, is DTGVSQNPRHKITKRGQNVTFRCDPISEHNRLYWYRQTLGQGPEFLTYFQNEAQLEKSRLLSDRFSAERPKGSFSTLEIQRTEQGDSAMYLCASSLAQFGPGTLYEQYFGPGTRLTVT.

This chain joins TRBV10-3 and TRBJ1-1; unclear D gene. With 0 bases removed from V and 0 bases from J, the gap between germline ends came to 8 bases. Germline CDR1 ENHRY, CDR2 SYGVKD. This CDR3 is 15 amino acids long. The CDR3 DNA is TGTGCCATCAGTGAGTCGAACAGTCTGAACACTGAAGCTTTCTTT. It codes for CAISESNSLNTEAFF.

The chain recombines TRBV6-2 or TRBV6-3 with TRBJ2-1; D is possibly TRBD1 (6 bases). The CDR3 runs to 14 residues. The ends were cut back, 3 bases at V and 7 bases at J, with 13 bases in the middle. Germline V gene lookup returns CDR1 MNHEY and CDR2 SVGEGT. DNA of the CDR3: TGTGCCAGCAGTTATCGGGACACACGAAATGAGCAGTTCTTC. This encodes CASSYRDTRNEQFF.

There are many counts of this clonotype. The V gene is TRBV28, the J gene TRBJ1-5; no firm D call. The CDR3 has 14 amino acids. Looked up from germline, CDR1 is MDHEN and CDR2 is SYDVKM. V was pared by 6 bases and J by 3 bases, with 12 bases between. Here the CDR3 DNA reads TGTGCCAGCAGCCCAAAGCAGATCAATCAGCCCCAGCATTTT. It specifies CASSPKQINQPQHF.

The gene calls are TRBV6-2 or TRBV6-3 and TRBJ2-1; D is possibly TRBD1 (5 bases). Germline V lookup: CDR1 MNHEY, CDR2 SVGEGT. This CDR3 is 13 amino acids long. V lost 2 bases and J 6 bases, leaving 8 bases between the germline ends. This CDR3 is CASSYTRANEQFF. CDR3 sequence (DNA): TGTGCCAGCAGTTACACCAGGGCCAATGAGCAGTTCTTC.

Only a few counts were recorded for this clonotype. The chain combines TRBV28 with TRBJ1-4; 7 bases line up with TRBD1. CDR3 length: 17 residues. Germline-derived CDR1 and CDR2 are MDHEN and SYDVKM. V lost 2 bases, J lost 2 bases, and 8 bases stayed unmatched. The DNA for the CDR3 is TGTGCCAGCAGTTTACGGGACGGACAGGCGACTAATGAAAAACTGTTTTTT. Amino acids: CASSLRDGQATNEKLFF.

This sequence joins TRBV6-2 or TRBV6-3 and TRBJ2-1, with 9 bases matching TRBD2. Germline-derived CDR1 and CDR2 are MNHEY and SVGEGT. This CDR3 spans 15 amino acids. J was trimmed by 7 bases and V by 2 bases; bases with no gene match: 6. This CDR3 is CASSYRTSVANEQFF. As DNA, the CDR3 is TGTGCCAGCAGTTACCGGACTAGCGTCGCGAATGAGCAGTTCTTC.

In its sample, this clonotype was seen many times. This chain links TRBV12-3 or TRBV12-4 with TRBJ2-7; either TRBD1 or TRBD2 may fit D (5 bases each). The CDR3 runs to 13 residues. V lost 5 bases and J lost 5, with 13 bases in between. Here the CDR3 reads CASSVGTANEQYF. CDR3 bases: TGTGCCAGCAGTGTAGGGACGGCAAACGAGCAGTACTTC.

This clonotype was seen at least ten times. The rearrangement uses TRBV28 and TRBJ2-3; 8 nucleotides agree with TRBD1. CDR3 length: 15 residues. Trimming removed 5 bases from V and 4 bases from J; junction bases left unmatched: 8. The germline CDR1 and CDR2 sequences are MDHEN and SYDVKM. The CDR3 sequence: CASSRDRGAADTQYF. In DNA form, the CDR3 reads TGTGCCAGCAGTCGCGACAGGGGCGCGGCAGATACGCAGTATTTT.

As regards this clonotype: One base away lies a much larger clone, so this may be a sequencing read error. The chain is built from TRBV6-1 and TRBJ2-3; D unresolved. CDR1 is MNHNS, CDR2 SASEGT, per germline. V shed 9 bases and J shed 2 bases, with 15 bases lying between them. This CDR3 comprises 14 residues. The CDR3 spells CASIAVVSTDTQYF. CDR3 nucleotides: TGTGCCAGTATCGCTGTAGTCTCCACAGATACGCAGTATTTT.

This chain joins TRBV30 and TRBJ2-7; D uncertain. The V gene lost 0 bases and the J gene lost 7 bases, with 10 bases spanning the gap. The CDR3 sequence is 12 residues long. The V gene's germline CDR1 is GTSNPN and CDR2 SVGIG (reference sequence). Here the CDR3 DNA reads TGTGCCTGGAGTGTACGCGTCGGGGAGCAGTACTTC. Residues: CAWSVRVGEQYF.

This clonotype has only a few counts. The CDR3 spells CAWSVIWREGVEDTQYF. The CDR3 bases are TGTGCCTGGAGTGTTATTTGGCGGGAGGGAGTGGAAGATACGCAGTATTTT. V and J are TRBV30 and TRBJ2-3; 9 bases are a match to TRBD2. V was pared by 0 bases and J by 5 bases, with 12 bases of the junction left unmatched. The CDR3 extends over 17 amino acids. Germline V CDR1 and CDR2: GTSNPN, SVGIG (reference sequence).

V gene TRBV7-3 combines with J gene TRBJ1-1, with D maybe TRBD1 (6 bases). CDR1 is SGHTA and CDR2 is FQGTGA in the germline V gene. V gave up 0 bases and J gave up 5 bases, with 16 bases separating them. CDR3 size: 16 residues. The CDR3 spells CASSLTGGRLATEAFF. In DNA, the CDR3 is TGTGCCAGCAGCTTAACGGGGGGCAGGTTGGCTACTGAAGCTTTCTTT.

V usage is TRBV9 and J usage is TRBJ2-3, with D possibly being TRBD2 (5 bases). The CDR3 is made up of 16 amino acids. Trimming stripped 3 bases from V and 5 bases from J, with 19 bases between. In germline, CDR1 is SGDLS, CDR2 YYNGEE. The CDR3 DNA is TGTGCCAGCAGCGGATTACTGGCGGGTCCTCTAGATACGCAGTATTTT. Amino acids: CASSGLLAGPLDTQYF.

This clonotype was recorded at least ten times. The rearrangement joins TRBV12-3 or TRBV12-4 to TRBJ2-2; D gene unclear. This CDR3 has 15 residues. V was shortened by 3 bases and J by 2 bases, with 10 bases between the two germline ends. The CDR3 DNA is TGTGCCAGCAGTTTTGGATCAGGAAACACCGGGGAGCTGTTTTTT. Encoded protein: CASSFGSGNTGELFF.

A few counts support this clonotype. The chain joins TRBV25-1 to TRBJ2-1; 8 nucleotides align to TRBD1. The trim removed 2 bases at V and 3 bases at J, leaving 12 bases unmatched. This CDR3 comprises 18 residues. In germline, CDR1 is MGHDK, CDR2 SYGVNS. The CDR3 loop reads CASSEMGWRTGIYNEQFF. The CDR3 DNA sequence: TGTGCCAGCAGTGAAATGGGGTGGAGGACAGGGATCTACAATGAGCAGTTCTTC.

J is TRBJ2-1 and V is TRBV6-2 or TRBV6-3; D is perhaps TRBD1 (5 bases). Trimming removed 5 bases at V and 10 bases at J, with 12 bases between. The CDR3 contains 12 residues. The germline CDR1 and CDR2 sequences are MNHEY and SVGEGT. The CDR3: CASSLTGTEQFF. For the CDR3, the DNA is TGTGCCAGCAGTCTTACAGGCACAGAGCAGTTCTTC.